Sequencing of this T cell receptor beta chain was carried out in a study of vaccination and CD4 T cells after COVID-19. About the study: Two Hispanic individuals were among six male and four female convalescent patients. Participants were administered two doses of either the BNT162b2 or the mRNA-1273 vaccine. The cells were exposed to overlapping spike peptides originating from SARS-CoV-2, HCoV-NL63, HCoV-OC43 and HCoV-229E for stimulation.

Cultured CD4+ T cells had their DNA profiled by the Oncomine TCR Beta short-read assay. TCRdb reprocessed the PCR reads via MiXCR and lists one record per CDR3 protein. In the table there are more than 20,000 distinct CDR3 sequences, less than 65% of which are singletons. Germline V gives CDR1 SGHTA, CDR2 FQGNSA. The germline V and J ends were trimmed by 1 base and 0 bases, with 16 bases remaining between them. This CDR3 spans 18 amino acids. The treatment here: roughly nine-day PBMC culture with coronavirus spike peptide pools or control peptides (ViraFEST assay). Healthy volunteers who received the vaccine had not previously caught SARS-CoV-2, negative nucleocapsid antibody results before and after vaccination showed. Points on this clonotype: Its antigen remains unidentified.

The sequence derives from a human donor who received a COVID-19 vaccine. The rearrangement uses TRBV7-2 and TRBJ1-5, with D maybe TRBD1 (5 bases). Sequences were derived from CD4+ T cells from blood, cultured in vitro, sampled after SARS-CoV-2 vaccination. The DNA of the CDR3 is TGTGCCAGCAGCTTAGTCTCAGCCGGGACCGATAGCAATCAGCCCCAGCATTTT. Amino acid sequence: CASSLVSAGTDSNQPQHF.